Below, 15 T cell receptor beta chains from the same sample are listed, as sequenced in a study of T cells in Graves' hyperthyroidism and ophthalmopathy. Amplification of TCR beta CDR3 regions was performed using RNA transcripts as template. The HTBI primer set was used in a first-round RT-PCR of the TCR CDR3. TCRdb called the multiplex PCR reads again in MiXCR, with one record for every CDR3 protein. The sample lists about 570,000 distinct CDR3 sequences, 46% occurring once. Sequenced input: peripheral blood or thyroid tissue (not recorded which). The source is an adult woman with Graves' disease, either hyperthyroidism or ophthalmopathy (not recorded which).

The chain carries TRBV10-3 and TRBJ1-5; 8 nucleotides agree with TRBD1. CDR1 is ENHRY and CDR2 is SYGVKD in the germline V gene. The trim removed 4 bases at V and 16 bases at J, leaving 18 bases unmatched. CDR3 length: 15 residues. The CDR3 coding sequence is TGTGCCATCAGTGGATCGGGACAGGCAAATCAGCCTCATCATTTT. Translated: CAISGSGQANQPHHF.

This rearrangement joins TRBV20-1 to TRBJ2-2; 8 bases are shared with TRBD1. J was trimmed by 2 bases and V by 3 bases; bases with no gene match: 8. In germline, CDR1 is DFQATT, CDR2 SNEGSKA (reference sequence). The CDR3 is made up of 16 amino acids. The CDR3 protein is CSASNPQGANTGELFF. DNA of the CDR3: TGCAGTGCTAGTAATCCGCAGGGGGCCAACACCGGGGAGCTGTTTTTT.

About this clonotype itself: One end of the junction fails to match germline, which may point to a read error. This chain uses TRBV2 with TRBJ2-2, with D uncertain. The V gene's germline CDR1 is SNHLY and CDR2 FYNNEI. The CDR3 is 11 amino acids. The CDR3: CASRVTRELFF. DNA of the CDR3: TGCGCCAGCCGTGTGACCAGGGAGCTGTTTTTT.

This clonotype was seen many times. This chain connects TRBV15 to TRBJ2-5; tentative D call: TRBD2 (6 bases). Germline V gene sequence: CDR1 LNHNV, CDR2 YYDKDF (reference sequence). The germline V and J ends were trimmed by 6 bases and 5 bases, with 13 bases remaining between them. CDR3 size: 13 residues. The CDR3 spells CATSRAAGETQYF. As DNA, the CDR3 is TGTGCCACCAGTCGAGCGGCGGGGGAGACCCAGTACTTC. Using reference TRBV15 and TRBJ2-5 for the parts outside the CDR3, the full variable domain is DAMVIQNPRYQVTQFGKPVTLSCSQTLNHNVMYWYQQKSSQAPKLLFHYYDKDFNNEADTPDNFQSRRPNTSFCFLDIRSPGLGDTAMYLCATSRAAGETQYFGPGTRLLVL.

This clonotype has ten or more counts. The DNA of the CDR3 is TGTGCCAGCTTACATCAGAACACCGGGGAGCTGTTTTTT. Translation gives CASLHQNTGELFF. J is TRBJ2-2 and V is TRBV6-6, with no clear D. The germline V gene encodes CDR1 MNHNY and CDR2 SVGAGI (reference sequence). The length of the CDR3 is 13 residues. V dropped 8 bases and J dropped 1 base, with 8 bases sitting between them.

Only a few counts were recorded for this clonotype. The chain employs TRBV10-3 and TRBJ1-5; 7 bases line up with TRBD1. Germline V lookup: CDR1 ENHRY, CDR2 SYGVKD. The CDR3 loop spans 15 amino acids. V was clipped by 4 bases and J by 4 bases; unmatched bases: 7. The CDR3 DNA sequence: TGTGCCATCAGTGTTACAGGGGATAGAAATCAGCCCCAGCATTTT. It yields the protein CAISVTGDRNQPQHF.

In this sample, this clonotype turned up many times. The J gene is TRBJ2-6, the V gene TRBV7-3, with D unresolved. Trimming left V 7 bases short and J 2 bases short, with 6 bases between. The CDR3 runs to 13 residues. Germline values: CDR1 SGHTA, CDR2 FQGTGA. As DNA, the CDR3 is TGTGCCAGCACCGAGCCTGGGGCCAACGTCCTGACTTTC. Residues: CASTEPGANVLTF.

The rearrangement uses TRBV29-1 and TRBJ2-2, with 10 bases aligning to TRBD2. J was trimmed by 4 bases and V by 2 bases; bases with no gene match: 16. The CDR3 runs to 19 residues. In germline, CDR1 is SQVTM, CDR2 ANQGSEA. The CDR3 loop is CSVEIGGLADPWGTGELFF. CDR3 sequence (DNA): TGCAGCGTTGAAATCGGTGGACTAGCGGATCCCTGGGGCACCGGGGAGCTGTTTTTT.

This clonotype is a singleton in its sample. The V call is TRBV14, the J call TRBJ2-1; 7 nucleotides match TRBD2. Trimming cost V 0 bases and J 8 bases; bases outside gene matches: 7. Looked up from germline, CDR1 is SGHDN and CDR2 is FVKESK. The CDR3 contains 15 residues. The CDR3: CASSQDHGLVDEQFF. CDR3 DNA sequence: TGTGCCAGCAGCCAAGATCACGGACTAGTGGATGAGCAGTTCTTC.

The CDR3 DNA reads as TGTGCCAGCAACGGAGGGTCGCGCTACCAAGAGACCCAGTACTTC. It is translated as CASNGGSRYQETQYF. This chain connects TRBV7-9 to TRBJ2-5; D may be TRBD2 (6 bases). V lost 7 bases to trimming and J lost 0 bases, with 15 bases between them. This CDR3 spans 15 amino acids. From germline, CDR1 is SEHNR and CDR2 FQNEAQ (reference sequence).

The chain carries TRBV20-1 and TRBJ1-1; possibly TRBD1 for D (5 bases). V shed 3 bases and J shed 4 bases, with 15 bases lying between them. The CDR3 is 14 residues long. Germline loops: CDR1 DFQATT, CDR2 SNEGSKA (reference sequence). This CDR3 reads CSASQGSKSTEAFF. CDR3 in DNA: TGCAGTGCTAGTCAGGGCTCGAAATCCACTGAAGCTTTCTTT.

The sample holds many counts of this clonotype. The V gene is TRBV5-8, the J gene TRBJ1-1; D might be TRBD1 (5 bases). The germline V gene has CDR1 SGHTS and CDR2 YDEGEE. This CDR3 region has 15 residues. With 4 bases removed from V and 1 base from J, the gap between germline ends came to 14 bases. The CDR3 nucleotides read TGTGCCAGCAGCGGAGAGGGACGATCGAACACTGAAGCTTTCTTT. It yields the protein CASSGEGRSNTEAFF. Full variable domain (outside the CDR3, taken from reference TRBV5-8 and TRBJ1-1): EAGVTQSPTHLIKTRGQQATLRCSPISGHTSVYWYQQALGLGLQFLLWYDEGEERNRGNFPPRFSGRQFPNYSSELNVNALELEDSALYLCASSGEGRSNTEAFFGQGTRLTVV.

This clonotype has ten or more counts. V is TRBV7-2 and J is TRBJ2-5; D remains ambiguous. This CDR3 spans 11 amino acids. Trimming left V 5 bases short and J 8 bases short, with 9 bases between. The germline V gene encodes CDR1 SGHTA and CDR2 FQGNSA. The chain's CDR3 is CASSPRRTQYF. The CDR3 region has the DNA TGTGCCAGCAGCCCTCGACGAACCCAGTACTTC. The variable domain in full, with the rest retrieved from reference TRBV7-2 and TRBJ2-5, is GAGVSQSPSNKVTEKGKDVELRCDPISGHTALYWYRQSLGQGLEFLIYFQGNSAPDKSGLPSDRFSAERTGGSVSTLTIQRTQQEDSAVYLCASSPRRTQYFGPGTRLLVL.

The chain recombines TRBV24-1 with TRBJ2-2; D is ambiguous. Trimming cost V 2 bases and J 2 bases, with 5 bases left between them. Germline CDR1 and CDR2: KGHDR and SFDVKD. This CDR3 is 14 amino acids long. The CDR3 nucleotides are TGTGCCACCAGTGATTACGGTAACACCGGGGAGCTGTTTTTT. This sequence encodes CATSDYGNTGELFF.

The chain is built from TRBV5-1 and TRBJ2-2, with a possible D match to TRBD1 (6 bases). With 4 bases removed from V and 0 bases from J, the gap between germline ends came to 10 bases. The V gene's germline CDR1 is SGHRS and CDR2 YFSETQ. The CDR3 is made up of 15 amino acids. The CDR3 DNA reads TGCGCCAGCAGCCGACAGGCCGCGAACACCGGGGAGCTGTTTTTT. Amino acid sequence: CASSRQAANTGELFF.